This TCR beta chain was profiled in a study of vaccination effects on CD4 cells after COVID-19. Subsequent to a culture period of 10 to 11 days, CD4+ T cells were isolated. Each person got two doses of an mRNA SARS-CoV-2 vaccine, BNT162b2 or mRNA-1273. Method: immunoSEQ multiplex PCR; TCRdb's copy keeps in-frame clones and lacks some. Seen here are approximately 66,000 clones, more than 60% observed once, and the top ten hold 2% to 3%. This clone turned up a few times. Its antigen is unknown. The J segment lost 8 bases and the V segment lost 4 bases, leaving 7 bases of the junction unmatched. CDR1 is SGHRS and CDR2 is YFSETQ in the germline V gene. The CDR3 has 14 amino acids.

The material was CD4+ T cells from PBMCs cultured without peptide, obtained after COVID-19 vaccination. The rearrangement links TRBV5-1 to TRBJ1-4; 8 bases fit TRBD1. This clonotype was obtained from a human donor who received a COVID-19 vaccine. The CDR3 region is CASSRTGLEEKLFF. CDR3 DNA: TGCGCCAGCAGCCGGACAGGGTTGGAGGAAAAACTGTTTTTT.